This TCR beta chain was identified during a study of T cell clusters in autoimmune cytopenias. Study-level results: TRB repertoire shifts in secondary cytopenia and chronic lymphocytic leukemia mostly reflected lymphoma, not autoimmunity.

TRB was amplified from about 270 ng of peripheral blood genomic DNA per sample. On this clonotype itself: The antigen is unknown.

The CDR3 consists of 15 residues. Germline V CDR1 and CDR2: SGHDT, YYEEEE. TRB rearrangements were amplified by touch-down multiplex PCR with mixed TRB-A/B primers. TCRdb re-called the multiplex PCR reads and catalogs CDR3 proteins one per entry, DNA excluded. With roughly 6,600 distinct CDR3 sequences in the sample, the ten largest clones hold roughly 4.8%. These data also featured in a second study, about T cell repertoires in aging, cancer and after chemotherapy.

The sequenced sample was peripheral blood. The rearrangement links TRBV5-6 to TRBJ2-1. The origin of this receptor is a human donor in good health. CDR3 sequence: CASTSRRVSYNEQFF. The full variable domain, its missing parts supplied by reference TRBV5-6 and TRBJ2-1, is DAGVTQSPTHLIKTRGQQVTLRCSPKSGHDTVSWYQQALGQGPQFIFQYYEEEERQRGNFPDRFSGHQFPNYSSELNVNALLLGDSALYLCASTSRRVSYNEQFFGPGTRLTVL.